The TCR beta chain under discussion was sequenced for a study of regulatory T cells in long-lasting Graves disease (dated by TCRdb to the early 2020s). A note on the overall study: In the newly diagnosed Graves' disease group, patients had been taking antithyroid drugs for less than 3 months. This study used TCR sequencing and RNA sequencing of peripheral blood to compare persistent Graves' disease patients against newly diagnosed Graves' disease patients. The study was conducted in China and was registered as a clinical trial. A total of around 35 samples underwent TCR sequencing, from roughly 13 patients with persistent Graves' disease and 20 or so patients with newly diagnosed Graves' disease.

A word on this clonotype: No cognate antigen has been identified for it. Base qualities were left out, and no much larger clone turns up one base away.

Overall study outcomes, separate from this receptor: Sequencing and analysis were restricted to the TCR beta chain. Peripheral blood alone was examined, since thyroid tissue, which constituted the primary lesion, could not be accessed. Persistent Graves' disease patients showed lower TCR Shannon entropy and fewer highly expanded clones than newly diagnosed patients, suggesting clonal expansion. A larger number of public clonotypes was shared among persistent patients (approximately 3,000) than among newly diagnosed patients (roughly 980). The authors acknowledged the small sample size as a limitation that may reduce accuracy.

Libraries were made using multiplex PCR. Instrument used: Illumina HiSeq 4000. TCR beta libraries were built with iRepertoire HTBI primers and Arm-PCR amplification of CDR3 regions. PCR products were gel purified before sequencing. As for the authors' bioinformatics: Gene usage analysis of CDR3 amino acid clonotypes relied on the roughly 60 TRBV and more than twelve TRBJ segments identified across samples. COPE and FqMerger were used to merge the filtered high-quality paired reads into contigs. BLAST was used to align contigs to the IMGT TRBV, TRBD and TRBJ reference genes, and CDR3 was defined following IMGT. Highly expanded clones were defined as clonotypes with a frequency above 0.1%. Shannon entropy was used to measure repertoire diversity, and the Gini coefficient was used to measure V-J evenness. A clonotype was considered public if more than one individual shared it. Using fastp trimming at Q25 and MiXCR clonotype assembly, TCRdb reanalyzed the public sequencing data and kept in-frame beta chains. Each CDR3 protein gets just one entry, which takes the most common genes and DNA from the rows behind it. None of the V and J calls come from the authors' own analysis; TCRdb made them. The table for this sample lists hundreds of thousands of distinct CDR3 sequences; 16% of them were counted only once. Around 27% of the sample belongs to the ten largest clones.

The time point label, as the study defines it: newly diagnosed GD, antithyroid drugs for less than 3 months. For both TCR sequencing and RNA sequencing, RNA was extracted from PBMCs using TRIzol. The diagnosis of Graves' disease was made according to American Thyroid Association guidelines. The patients came from an endocrinology department in Xi'an, China. From each patient, about 9 milliliters of peripheral blood was collected into an EDTA anticoagulant tube. Ficoll Paque Plus density gradient separation was used to isolate PBMCs, and no additional T cell sorting was done. An Agilent 2100 Bioanalyzer and agarose gel were used to check RNA quality, and a NanoDrop 2000 was used to measure RNA concentration. In addition, the sample was reused for a study of T cells in Graves' hyperthyroidism and ophthalmopathy. Per the second study: A patient counted as having stable Graves' hyperthyroidism if no progression to ophthalmopathy occurred over 18 months of follow-up. Hyperthyroidism patients were aged 18 to 65 years and newly diagnosed, with disease duration of less than 2 months. Exclusion was applied to patients with uncontrolled infections, other autoimmune diseases, pregnancy or lactation. Diagnoses relied on clinical symptoms, serum thyroxine and TRAb, thyroid ultrasound and orbital computed tomography. The first round of RT-PCR for the TCR CDR3 was performed with the HTBI primer set and the Qiagen OneStep RT-PCR kit. Blood samples also contained most of the expanded thyroid clonotypes (frequency above 0.001), which suggests that blood repertoires may reflect thyroid immune responses. Ophthalmopathy was separated from stable hyperthyroidism by a 13 V-J signature model, with about 88% sensitivity and approximately 81% specificity obtained in cross-validation and 80%/75% obtained in testing. In validation, the model predicted progression to ophthalmopathy a median of roughly 6.2 months before onset, with roughly 68% sensitivity and 72.22% specificity. To identify distinguishing TCR V-J signatures, a discovery cohort of some 100 patients was used, comprising 43 with Graves' ophthalmopathy and some 57 with stable Graves' hyperthyroidism. Prospective prediction of ophthalmopathy was tested in an independent validation cohort of about 19 hyperthyroidism patients and 15 to 17 patients who later progressed to ophthalmopathy. The 100 or so discovery patients were divided at random into training and test sets in a 7:3 ratio. The study also compared thyroid tissue and blood T-cell repertoires from about six Graves' hyperthyroidism patients. After blood sampling, hyperthyroidism patients were treated with methimazole at a starting dose of 30 mg daily, and ophthalmopathy patients were treated with high-dose intravenous methylprednisolone. Libraries were constructed in a second round of multiplex PCR, after which size selection and purification were performed. Libraries were sequenced paired-end with 100 bp reads on an Illumina HiSeq2000. SOAPnuke was used to process the raw data, removing reads that contained adapters or uncalled bases, had a mean Phred below 15, or lacked an exact match to the constant primer or identifier. COPE v1.2.5 was used to merge the high-quality paired reads, and each unique nucleotide sequence was defined as a clonotype. MiTCR v1.1 was used to align clonotypes to the IMGT TRBV, TRBD and TRBJ reference segments. The analysis was restricted to V-J combinations with a frequency above 0.0001, which together covered 99% to 99.2% of the repertoires. A TCS score was defined as the ratio between F50 (clonal expansion) and ExV (chaos), using BLOSUM62-based TCRdist between CDR3 peptides within each V-J. Welch's t-statistics and random forest reduced 514 V-J features to 10 to 15, which were used in a naive Bayes classifier (R e1071). No statistical method was used to fix the sample size in advance, and group allocation was not hidden from the investigators. The paper reports TCR Vbeta CDR3 sequencing of more than 120 peripheral blood samples: under 45 ophthalmopathy, about 75 hyperthyroidism and approximately 17 progressor patients.

This clonotype was sampled from a man aged 35 to 55 with Graves disease. Donor details come from another sample of the same person, matched by shared clones. Sequencing used peripheral blood mononuclear cells (PBMCs), obtained at new diagnosis, from a patient treated with antithyroid drugs.

The CDR3 reads as follows: CASSALDYTEAFF. The sequenced DNA is TGTGCCAGCAGTGCGCTGGATTACACTGAAGCTTTCTTT. The chain is made from TRBV12-3 or TRBV12-4 and TRBJ1-1; the D segment cannot be called with confidence. V sheds 5 bases and J sheds 3 bases, leaving 10 bases between their ends. The CDR3 runs 13 amino acids, cysteine and phenylalanine included. Only the CDR3 portion is preserved as DNA: 39 bases, with reading frame beginning at the first base.